Below are 29 T cell receptor beta chains sequenced from a single sample in a study of cytomegalovirus exposure and HLA in healthy donors. Amplification used 60 Vbeta primers and 13 Jbeta primers. Repertoires were generated with immunoSEQ multiplex PCR, while TCRdb's copy carries only in-frame clones and drops some. The sample holds 78,000 or so clones; approximately 84% are singletons and the top ten take roughly 2.3%. Material: PBMCs. These receptors were obtained from a woman in her forties or fifties in good health and CMV-seronegative.

CDR3 amino acids: CASSFSQGKESGANVLTF. DNA for the CDR3: TGTGCCAGCAGTTTTAGTCAGGGGAAGGAATCTGGGGCCAACGTCCTGACTTTC. The chain joins TRBV28 to TRBJ2-6, with D possibly being TRBD1 (6 bases). Germline assignment: CDR1 MDHEN and CDR2 SYDVKM. CDR3 length: 18 amino acids. V lost 3 bases and J 1 base, leaving 16 bases between the germline ends.

The V call is TRBV19, the J call TRBJ2-7; maybe TRBD2 (5 bases). In germline, CDR1 is LNHDA, CDR2 SQIVND (reference sequence). The CDR3 is 15 amino acids. The V end was cut by 1 base, the J end by 3 bases, with 13 bases between. CDR3 sequence: CASSIGLGSFYEQYF. In DNA form, the CDR3 reads TGTGCCAGTAGTATAGGCCTAGGGAGCTTCTACGAGCAGTACTTC.

The chain recombines TRBV25-1 with TRBJ1-4; the match to TRBD1 covers 7 bases. This CDR3 is built from 12 residues. Germline loops: CDR1 MGHDK, CDR2 SYGVNS. Unmatched junction bases numbered 1, after V lost 7 bases and J lost 5 bases. CDR3 in amino acids: CASKQGNEKLFF. The CDR3 region has the DNA TGTGCCAGCAAACAGGGGAATGAAAAACTGTTTTTT.

There are a few counts of this clone. The genes are TRBV27 and TRBJ2-7; 7 bases agree with TRBD1. The trim removed 3 bases at V and 1 base at J, leaving 6 bases unmatched. The CDR3 runs to 15 residues. From germline, CDR1 is MNHEY and CDR2 SMNVEV (reference sequence). CDR3 region: CASSFIDRVSYEQYF. The CDR3 DNA reads TGTGCCAGCAGTTTCATCGACAGGGTTTCCTACGAGCAGTACTTC.

The chain joins TRBV19 to TRBJ1-1, with 9 bases matching TRBD1. CDR3 size: 15 residues. CDR1 and CDR2 (germline): LNHDA, SQIVND (reference sequence). V was pared by 5 bases and J by 6 bases, with 10 bases of the junction left unmatched. The CDR3 DNA follows: TGTGCCAGTAGTTCACAGGGGGCGGTTGTGTCTGAAGCTTTCTTT. Protein sequence: CASSSQGAVVSEAFF.

The chain couples TRBV7-2 to TRBJ1-2, with 9 nucleotides matching TRBD1. Per germline, CDR1 SGHTA and CDR2 FQGNSA. The length of the CDR3 is 14 residues. J gave up 7 bases and V 4 bases, and 7 bases lay outside the gene matches. Here the CDR3 reads CASSSRTGGTGYTF. For the CDR3, the DNA is TGTGCCAGCAGCTCCCGAACAGGGGGCACTGGCTACACCTTC.

The J gene is TRBJ2-5, the V gene TRBV6-1; TRBD1 matches 7 bases. The J call may be mistaken, given a closer DNA end match to TRBJ2-7. CDR1 and CDR2 from the germline V gene are MNHNS and SASEGT. The length of the CDR3 is 14 residues. The CDR3 spells CASSQGRQGYEQYF. The CDR3 region has the DNA TGTGCCAGCAGCCAGGGACGACAGGGCTACGAGCAGTACTTC.

The rearrangement uses TRBV12-5 and TRBJ1-1; 11 bases line up with TRBD1. V gave up 3 bases and J gave up 1 base; unmatched junction bases: 7. CDR3 length: 17 residues. Germline lookup yields CDR1 LGHNT and CDR2 FRNRAP. The CDR3 protein is CASGFLGQGVRNTEAFF. As DNA, the CDR3 is TGTGCTAGTGGTTTTTTGGGACAGGGGGTGAGGAACACTGAAGCTTTCTTT.

The V gene is TRBV2, the J gene TRBJ2-1, with D perhaps TRBD2 (7 bases). This CDR3 is 14 amino acids long. From germline, CDR1 is SNHLY and CDR2 FYNNEI. With 6 bases removed from V and 8 bases from J, the gap between germline ends came to 17 bases. The CDR3 bases are TGTGCCAGCAGGAGGGGGGAGGGCCTGGATGAGCAGTTCTTC. This encodes CASRRGEGLDEQFF.

The chain combines TRBV4-2 with TRBJ2-7; 9 bases match TRBD2. V lost 1 base and J lost 2; bases outside the gene matches: 9. The germline V gene has CDR1 LGHNA and CDR2 YNFKEQ. The CDR3 has 17 amino acids. As DNA, the CDR3 is TGTGCCAGCAGCCAAGCGTTGTCTCTAGCGGGAACCTACGAGCAGTACTTC. This sequence encodes CASSQALSLAGTYEQYF.

This clone has only one observation. The chain has TRBV29-1 and TRBJ2-3; possible D gene TRBD1, 7 bases. Trimming cost V 5 bases and J 5 bases, with 17 bases left between them. The V gene's germline CDR1 is SQVTM and CDR2 ANQGSEA. CDR3 length: 14 amino acids. The CDR3 nucleotides are TGCAGCGTTCGTGGCGGGACAGCGGTAGATACGCAGTATTTT. Residues: CSVRGGTAVDTQYF.

The genes are TRBV4-3 and TRBJ1-3; D possibly corresponds to TRBD1 (5 bases). The CDR3 spans 15 residues. Between the trimmed V and J ends, which lost 3 bases and 0 bases, there was a span of 9 bases. The germline gives CDR1 LGHNA, CDR2 YSLEER. The CDR3 region has the DNA TGCGCCAGCAGCCAGACAGCGTACTCTGGAAACACCATATATTTT. Protein: CASSQTAYSGNTIYF.

V and J are TRBV7-9 and TRBJ2-6; tentative D call: TRBD1 (6 bases). Trimming removed 5 bases at V and 3 bases at J, with 17 bases between. This CDR3 has 17 amino acids. The germline gives CDR1 SEHNR, CDR2 FQNEAQ (reference sequence). Written as DNA, the CDR3 is TGTGCCAGCAGCCGCTATTCAGGGGTGGATGGGGCCAACGTCCTGACTTTC. Amino acid sequence: CASSRYSGVDGANVLTF.

The chain joins TRBV4-1 to TRBJ1-1; a possible D gene is TRBD1 (6 bases). Trimming took off 0 bases at V and 2 bases at J, with 10 bases between the two ends. This CDR3 is 15 amino acids long. Germline assignment: CDR1 MGHRA and CDR2 YSYEKL. In DNA form, the CDR3 reads TGCGCCAGCAGCCAAGAAGAAGGGACAAACACTGAAGCTTTCTTT. It specifies CASSQEEGTNTEAFF.

This chain links TRBV7-9 with TRBJ2-7, with D possibly TRBD1 on 6 matching bases. V was pared by 5 bases and J by 3 bases, with 17 bases between. There are 15 residues in the CDR3. From germline, CDR1 is SEHNR and CDR2 FQNEAQ (reference sequence). The CDR3 here is CASSPLGTRDYEQYF. CDR3 nucleotides: TGTGCCAGCAGCCCTCTGGGGACAAGGGACTACGAGCAGTACTTC.

In this sample, this clone turned up a few times. This chain connects TRBV7-3 to TRBJ2-5; TRBD2 agrees at 11 bases. The CDR3 extends over 15 amino acids. The germline V gene encodes CDR1 SGHTA and CDR2 FQGTGA. The V segment lost 5 bases and the J segment 5 bases; nucleotides outside the gene matches: 7. DNA for the CDR3: TGTGCCAGCAGCGTTAGCGGGGGGGCCGGGGAGACCCAGTACTTC. Its translation: CASSVSGGAGETQYF.

The chain couples TRBV6-5 to TRBJ2-5; possible D gene TRBD2, 5 bases. V lost 0 bases, J lost 1 base, and 9 bases lay in between. CDR1 MNHEY and CDR2 SVGAGI come from the germline V gene. CDR3 size: 15 residues. For the CDR3, the DNA is TGTGCCAGCAGTTACTCGACGGGGTCCCAAGAGACCCAGTACTTC. Translated: CASSYSTGSQETQYF.

This clone came up a few times. V gene TRBV30 combines with J gene TRBJ1-1, with a weak D call TRBD1 (6 bases). The CDR3 has 13 residues. Per the germline V gene, CDR1 is GTSNPN and CDR2 is SVGIG (reference sequence). V gave up 5 bases and J gave up 3 bases, with 13 bases separating them. This chain's CDR3 is CAWEPDRHTEAFF. DNA for the CDR3: TGTGCCTGGGAACCGGACAGACACACTGAAGCTTTCTTT.

This clone appeared a single time. V and J are TRBV27 and TRBJ1-5; possibly TRBD1 for D (6 bases). V shed 5 bases and J shed 7 bases, with 12 bases lying between them. Germline loops: CDR1 MNHEY, CDR2 SMNVEV (reference sequence). CDR3 length: 13 amino acids. The CDR3 is CASSAPGVQPQHF. As DNA, the CDR3 is TGTGCCAGCAGTGCCCCAGGGGTCCAGCCCCAGCATTTT.

This chain uses TRBV30 with TRBJ2-3; maybe TRBD1 (6 bases). V was cut by 4 bases and J by 1 base, with 12 bases left in between. CDR3 size: 14 residues. Germline V gene data show CDR1 as GTSNPN and CDR2 as SVGIG (reference sequence). CDR3 region: CAWKQGRGTDTQYF. In nucleotides, the CDR3 is TGTGCCTGGAAACAGGGAAGAGGCACAGATACGCAGTATTTT.

The gene calls are TRBV11-2 and TRBJ2-7; a possible D gene is TRBD1 (5 bases). The CDR3 extends over 14 amino acids. CDR1 is SGHAT, CDR2 FQNNGV, per germline. V was clipped by 5 bases and J by 3 bases, with 14 bases between them. CDR3 protein: CASSAKDTSYEQYF. The CDR3 DNA reads TGTGCCAGCAGCGCCAAGGACACAAGCTACGAGCAGTACTTC. Supplemented by reference TRBV11-2 and TRBJ2-7, the full variable domain reads EAGVAQSPRYKIIEKRQSVAFWCNPISGHATLYWYQQILGQGPKLLIQFQNNGVVDDSQLPKDRFSAERLKGVDSTLKIQPAKLEDSAVYLCASSAKDTSYEQYFGPGTRLTVT.

This chain joins TRBV5-4 and TRBJ2-3; D possibly corresponds to TRBD2 (6 bases). The V and J ends lost 7 bases and 5 bases respectively, with 23 bases between them. This CDR3 has 16 residues. In germline, CDR1 is SGHNT, CDR2 YYREEE (reference sequence). CDR3 sequence reads: CASGSGGVRPEDTQYF. The CDR3 DNA reads as TGTGCCAGCGGATCCGGCGGGGTCCGGCCGGAAGATACGCAGTATTTT.

This clone has only a few counts. The rearrangement uses TRBV28 and TRBJ2-7; possible D gene TRBD2, 6 bases. The CDR3 loop spans 15 amino acids. The V end was cut by 6 bases, the J end by 3 bases, with 18 bases between. Germline CDR1 and CDR2: MDHEN and SYDVKM. The CDR3 nucleotides read TGTGCCAGCAGACCCGACCATAGCGGTTTCTACGAGCAGTACTTC. Its translation: CASRPDHSGFYEQYF.

This CDR3 reads CASSMGNTVDTEAFF. The DNA of the CDR3 is TGTGCCAGTAGTATGGGCAATACAGTGGACACTGAAGCTTTCTTT. The chain links TRBV19 to TRBJ1-1; D gene ambiguous. The CDR3 has 15 amino acids. Germline-derived CDR1 and CDR2 are LNHDA and SQIVND (reference sequence). The germline V and J ends were trimmed by 3 bases and 3 bases, with 14 bases remaining between them.

The V call is TRBV2, the J call TRBJ2-3; TRBD2 agrees at 8 bases. The CDR3 is made up of 15 amino acids. V dropped 5 bases and J dropped 5; count of bases not matched to a gene: 9. Germline V CDR1 and CDR2: SNHLY, FYNNEI. This CDR3 reads CASSPPGGAKDTQYF. The CDR3 region has the DNA TGTGCCAGCAGTCCCCCCGGGGGGGCGAAAGATACGCAGTATTTT. Full variable domain (remainder filled in from reference TRBV2 and TRBJ2-3): EPEVTQTPSHQVTQMGQEVILRCVPISNHLYFYWYRQILGQKVEFLVSFYNNEISEKSEIFDDQFSVERPDGSNFTLKIRSTKLEDSAMYFCASSPPGGAKDTQYFGPGTRLTVL.

This chain connects TRBV7-2 to TRBJ2-3, with TRBD2 matching 7 bases. V was clipped by 10 bases and J by 1 base; unmatched bases: 11. CDR1 is SGHTA and CDR2 is FQGNSA in the germline V gene. The CDR3 sequence is 15 residues long. The CDR3 coding sequence is TGTGCCACTTGCCTCATGGGGGGGGGCACAGATACGCAGTATTTT. Amino acid sequence: CATCLMGGGTDTQYF.

The chain links TRBV10-3 to TRBJ2-3; D is possibly TRBD1 (6 bases). CDR1 is ENHRY and CDR2 is SYGVKD in the germline V gene. The CDR3 is made up of 15 amino acids. V lost 5 bases, J lost 1 base, and 13 bases lay in between. CDR3 bases: TGTGCCATCAGTCTACAGGGTCGGGGCACAGATACGCAGTATTTT. Its protein product is CAISLQGRGTDTQYF.

The chain links TRBV6-5 to TRBJ1-2, with D uncertain. The germline CDR1 and CDR2 sequences are MNHEY and SVGAGI. The V gene lost 6 bases and the J gene lost 4 bases, with 12 bases spanning the gap. This CDR3 comprises 13 residues. The CDR3 reads CASSRDNFYGYTF. The CDR3 DNA follows: TGTGCCAGCAGCCGAGACAATTTCTATGGCTACACCTTC.

The chain carries TRBV10-3 and TRBJ1-2, with D possibly being TRBD1 (6 bases). The CDR3 loop spans 13 amino acids. Germline CDR1 is ENHRY and CDR2 is SYGVKD. V was pared by 3 bases and J by 5 bases, with 10 bases between. The CDR3 here is CAISEQGGYGYTF. CDR3 DNA sequence: TGTGCCATCAGTGAACAGGGTGGATATGGCTACACCTTC.